This T cell receptor (beta chain) derives from a study of shared clonotypes between healthy human individuals. Notes on this clone: What it binds is not known.

Study-level points and caveats: Non-shared clonotypes displayed generation probabilities falling below those of clonotypes present in all four donors.

Germline loops: CDR1 WSHSY, CDR2 SAAADI. Deletions cut 2 bases from V and 4 bases from J, with 8 bases between. This CDR3 spans 13 amino acids. Only CD45RO-negative cells positively selected for CCR7 counted as naive CD8 cells, so terminally differentiated effector memory CD45RA+ cells were excluded. This table comes from immunoSEQ multiplex PCR, and its TCRdb copy is limited to in-frame clones, with some not included. This sample has about 2 million clones, with about 95% found just once. Sample: naive CD8+ T cells sorted from blood. The receptor comes from a young man in good health. This sequence joins TRBV10-2 and TRBJ1-2, with a tentative D call TRBD1 (6 bases). DNA of the CDR3: TGCGCCAGCAGTGAGACAGGGTTCTATGGCTACACCTTC. It yields the protein CASSETGFYGYTF.